Below are 2 T cell receptor beta chains sequenced from a single sample in a study of regulatory T cells in long-lasting Graves disease listed by TCRdb under 2021. What the time point label conveys for this sample: newly diagnosed GD, antithyroid drugs for less than 3 months. For both TCR sequencing and RNA sequencing, RNA was extracted from PBMCs in TRIzol. Libraries were constructed by multiplex PCR. This sample was sequenced with an Illumina HiSeq 4000. CDR3 regions were amplified by Arm-PCR with iRepertoire HTBI primers to construct TCR beta libraries. TCRdb reran the public reads through fastp at Q25 and MiXCR, keeping productive beta chains. CDR3 protein duplicates are merged, each entry listing the most common genes and DNA. The sample table lists 350,000 to 550,000 distinct CDR3 sequences, 14% to 15% of them with a count of one. The leading ten clones occupy approximately 15% of the sample.

These sequences were also reported in another study, on T cells in Graves' hyperthyroidism and ophthalmopathy.

Source: peripheral blood mononuclear cells (PBMCs), taken at new diagnosis, from a patient treated with antithyroid drugs. Receptors were obtained from a woman in her twenties or thirties with Graves disease. Donor details come from another sample of the same person, matched by shared clones.

This clonotype was seen a handful of times. V usage is TRBV20-1 and J usage is TRBJ2-3; D not certain. The CDR3 spans 14 residues. Germline values: CDR1 DFQATT, CDR2 SNEGSKA (reference sequence). Trimming shortened V by 0 bases and J by 4 bases, and 11 bases separated the two germline ends. The CDR3 region is CSARDWQTADTQYF. CDR3 DNA sequence: TGCAGTGCTAGAGATTGGCAGACGGCAGATACGCAGTATTTT.

This clonotype was found a few times. The rearrangement links TRBV7-9 to TRBJ2-7; D might be TRBD1 or TRBD2, each matching 5 bases. V lost 3 bases and J lost 0, with 9 bases in between. Germline V gives CDR1 SEHNR, CDR2 FQNEAQ (reference sequence). CDR3 length: 14 residues. CDR3 protein: CASSFAGTSYEQYF. CDR3 nucleotide sequence: TGTGCCAGCAGCTTTGCAGGGACCTCCTACGAGCAGTACTTC. Full variable domain (rest looked up from reference TRBV7-9 and TRBJ2-7): DTGVSQNPRHKITKRGQNVTFRCDPISEHNRLYWYRQTLGQGPEFLTYFQNEAQLEKSRLLSDRFSAERPKGSFSTLEIQRTEQGDSAMYLCASSFAGTSYEQYFGPGTRLTVT.